The present T cell receptor beta chain was sequenced within a study of T-cell memory formation after mild COVID-19 listed by TCRdb under 2021. Looking at the study overall: TCR sequence clusters from the two donors were largely donor specific. In a couple of donors, T-cell clones that expanded and contracted after mild COVID-19 were tracked by sequencing TCRalpha and TCRbeta repertoires over time. Two young, previously healthy adult volunteers made up the cohort, one male and one female.

CDR3 length: 16 amino acids, cysteine to phenylalanine. The sequence is cut down to CDR3 DNA, 48 bases in frame from base 1. The germline V gene (reference sequence) yields SEHNR for CDR1 and FQNEAQ for CDR2. V was cut back by 5 bases and J by 0 bases, leaving a gap of 17 bases between them. For this clonotype: What this receptor recognizes is not known. Per-nucleotide qualities are absent, and no much larger clonotype sits a single base away.

TCRdb names Illumina NovaSeq 6000 as the instrument used. Using 5'RACE with constant-segment primers, TCRalpha and TCRbeta cDNA libraries were constructed, with sample barcodes and unique molecular identifiers added in the process. RNA was extracted from every sample with Trizol reagent. Libraries were amplified in two PCR steps, with a second sample barcode and Illumina TruSeq adapters added in the second step. The libraries were sequenced on an Illumina NovaSeq using 2 x 150 bp paired-end reads. Turning to the authors' computational methods: With migec v1.2.7, reads were demultiplexed and then collapsed into UMI-guided consensus sequences. Using mixcr v2.1.11, UMI consensuses were aligned to TRA and TRB V and J templates and then assembled into clonotypes. A clonotype was counted as expanded or contracted only when both edgeR and NoisET called the clonotype significant, with the noise models trained on biological replicates. For edgeR calls, the cutoffs were a false discovery rate-adjusted p below 0.01 and a log2 fold-change threshold of 1. As an exploratory analysis of dynamics, max-normalized trajectories of the 1000 most abundant clonotypes were examined by PCA with hierarchical clustering. Separately sequenced CD4+ and CD8+ repertoires were used to assign a CD4 or CD8 phenotype to each responding clone. Using fastp at Q25 and MiXCR, TCRdb reprocessed the public reads and kept productive beta chains. Rows with one shared CDR3 protein collapse into an entry with the most common genes and DNA. The V and J calls and clone size come from TCRdb's table, not from the authors' own analysis. For this sample the table gives 300,000 to 400,000 distinct CDR3 sequences, of which around 28% were detected only once. The ten largest make up about 14% of the sample.

Ficoll-Paque density gradient centrifugation was used to isolate PBMCs. Overall results and qualifications from the work: Contracting CD4+ clones were located mainly in the CM and EM memory subsets, whereas CD8+ clones were found to be enriched in EMRA. Only two mild cases were covered by the study, and larger cohorts that include severe cases with pre-infection samples were considered necessary. Some responding clones were detected in pre-infection memory, which suggested that pre-existing cross-reactive memory T cells had joined the SARS-CoV-2 response. Clones that contracted from day 15 to 85 showed balanced CD4/CD8 phenotypes, whereas a second wave of clones that expanded from day 15 to 37 leaned towards CD4+. The second-wave clones that peaked on day 37 were not confirmed to be SARS-CoV-2 specific.

This receptor was taken from an adult woman who had mild COVID-19 (a few samples of this study predate the infection). The sample titles of this study are shuffled in the database, so cell type and time point are left out; the donor was told from shared clones. This chain joins TRBV7-9 to TRBJ2-7, with the D gene not confidently named. The sequenced material came from PBMCs or a T cell subset sorted from them (not recorded which). The nucleotide sequence is TGTGCCAGCAGCACTACAGATGGCAGGTCCTCCTACGAGCAGTACTTC. This encodes CASSTTDGRSSYEQYF.